These 15 T cell receptor beta chains came from one sample sequenced in a study of blood T cell repertoires in COVID-19 (dated by TCRdb to 2020 to 2022). Library generation was performed with the immunoSEQ multiplex PCR assay. TCRdb provides this immuneACCESS table in a form limited to in-frame rearrangements. Some clones are lacking; in checked studies, under half of them reflect an unresolved V gene, and why the rest are absent is not known. The sample table records fewer than 350,000 clones; 85% of these occur just once. The ten largest make up around 2.3% of the sample. Material: PBMCs or T cells enriched from blood (not recorded which). Receptor source: a woman aged 45-65 years who had recovered from COVID-19.

This sequence joins TRBV18 and TRBJ2-1; perhaps TRBD2 as D (7 bases). The V end lost 3 bases, the J end lost 3 bases, and 15 bases lay between the germline ends. This CDR3 has 16 residues. From germline, CDR1 is KGHSH and CDR2 LQKENI. In nucleotides, the CDR3 is TGTGCCAGCTCACCGCTAGAAAGGGGGGGCTACAATGAGCAGTTCTTC. Encoded protein: CASSPLERGGYNEQFF.

The V call is TRBV7-6, the J call TRBJ2-2; a weak D match, TRBD2 (6 bases). The V gene's germline CDR1 is SGHVS and CDR2 FNYEAQ. V dropped 1 base and J dropped 0 bases, with 9 bases sitting between them. This CDR3 has 16 residues. The CDR3 here is CASSLGWRANTGELFF. The CDR3 DNA is TGTGCCAGCAGCTTAGGGTGGAGGGCGAACACCGGGGAGCTGTTTTTT.

The chain carries TRBV7-2 and TRBJ2-2; D is unclear. Germline V gives CDR1 SGHTA, CDR2 FQGNSA. V lost 6 bases to trimming and J lost 1 base, with 9 bases between them. The CDR3 runs to 14 residues. The CDR3 DNA is TGTGCCAGCAGACTCTCCCAGAACACCGGGGAGCTGTTTTTT. The encoded protein is CASRLSQNTGELFF.

V and J are TRBV7-8 and TRBJ2-7; D not resolved. The CDR3 is made up of 14 amino acids. The ends were cut back, 5 bases at V and 5 bases at J, with 16 bases in the middle. Germline V gives CDR1 SGHVS, CDR2 FQNEAQ. For the CDR3, the DNA is TGTGCCAGCAGCCTTCTCCCCCGCCGGGACGAGCAGTACTTC. It translates to CASSLLPRRDEQYF.

The V gene is TRBV20-1, the J gene TRBJ1-2; D gene unclear. Trimming pared 5 bases from V and 8 bases from J, leaving 9 bases between. CDR3 length: 10 amino acids. The germline CDR1 and CDR2 sequences are DFQATT and SNEGSKA (reference sequence). The CDR3 is CSAGLEGYTF. For the CDR3, the DNA is TGCAGTGCTGGACTGGAGGGCTACACCTTC.

V usage is TRBV5-1 and J usage is TRBJ2-5; TRBD2 agrees at 8 bases. Trimming took 4 bases from V and 2 from J; bases not matched to a gene: 7. The CDR3 is 15 residues long. Germline V lookup: CDR1 SGHRS, CDR2 YFSETQ. The CDR3 is CASSLRSGGQETQYF. The CDR3 bases are TGCGCCAGCAGCCTCAGGTCGGGGGGGCAAGAGACCCAGTACTTC.

This chain links TRBV30 with TRBJ1-6; perhaps TRBD1 as D (6 bases). The CDR3 is 18 residues long. Trimming cost V 4 bases and J 0 bases, with 19 bases left between them. Germline V gene lookup returns CDR1 GTSNPN and CDR2 SVGIG (reference sequence). CDR3 nucleotide sequence: TGTGCCTGGATTAATCGACAGGATCCGAGCTCCTATAATTCACCCCTCCACTTT. The encoded protein is CAWINRQDPSSYNSPLHF.

The chain couples TRBV3-1 (or the pseudogene TRBV3-2) to TRBJ2-7; 8 bases are a match to TRBD2. The germline gives CDR1 LGHDT, CDR2 YNNKEL (reference sequence). Losses at the gene ends were 5 bases for V and 3 bases for J; bases not matched to a gene: 15. This CDR3 spans 17 amino acids. CDR3 in amino acids: CASSFPSGAGVLYEQYF. DNA of the CDR3: TGTGCCAGCAGCTTTCCGTCAGGAGCGGGGGTCCTCTACGAGCAGTACTTC.

The chain uses TRBV7-9 and TRBJ2-7; the match to TRBD2 covers 11 bases. The germline gives CDR1 SEHNR, CDR2 FQNEAQ (reference sequence). V dropped 4 bases and J dropped 4; count of bases not matched to a gene: 9. The CDR3 spans 16 residues. The CDR3 nucleotides are TGTGCCAGCAGCTCCCGGTCTACTAGCGGGGGTTACGAGCAGTACTTC. This gives the protein CASSSRSTSGGYEQYF.

The chain has TRBV19 and TRBJ1-2; D uncertain. V was clipped by 5 bases and J by 10 bases, with 26 bases between them. CDR1 and CDR2 from the germline V gene are LNHDA and SQIVND (reference sequence). The CDR3 covers 16 residues. The CDR3 DNA reads TGTGCCAGTAGTGGAGGAGGGTTTCGGGCTTCAAGTGACTACACCTTC. Protein: CASSGGGFRASSDYTF.

This chain links TRBV30 with TRBJ2-7, with D possibly TRBD2 on 5 matching bases. The ends were cut back, 5 bases at V and 0 bases at J, with 8 bases in the middle. Germline-derived CDR1 and CDR2 are GTSNPN and SVGIG (reference sequence). CDR3 length: 12 amino acids. In DNA form, the CDR3 reads TGTGCCTGGGCGACTAACTCCTACGAGCAGTACTTC. As protein: CAWATNSYEQYF.

The chain is built from TRBV7-8 and TRBJ2-3, with D perhaps matching TRBD2 (7 bases). Germline-derived CDR1 and CDR2 are SGHVS and FQNEAQ. The V and J ends lost 5 bases and 6 bases respectively, with 21 bases between them. CDR3 length: 16 amino acids. The CDR3 is CASSPSSRGAGDTQYF. DNA for the CDR3: TGTGCCAGCAGCCCTTCGAGCCGGGGGGCCGGGGATACGCAGTATTTT.

A single count supports this clone. J is TRBJ1-3 and V is TRBV7-2; TRBD1 is a possible D gene (6 bases). Germline CDR1 is SGHTA and CDR2 is FQGNSA. The CDR3 has 16 amino acids. V was clipped by 3 bases and J by 5 bases, with 17 bases between them. The DNA of the CDR3 is TGTGCCAGCAGCTTTGGCTCCGGGACACGGCGAAACACCATATATTTT. Its protein is CASSFGSGTRRNTIYF. Combining the CDR3 with reference TRBV7-2 and TRBJ1-3 gives the whole variable domain GAGVSQSPSNKVTEKGKDVELRCDPISGHTALYWYRQSLGQGLEFLIYFQGNSAPDKSGLPSDRFSAERTGGSVSTLTIQRTQQEDSAVYLCASSFGSGTRRNTIYFGEGSWLTVV.

V gene TRBV5-1 combines with J gene TRBJ2-5, with 9 bases that match TRBD2. The CDR3 runs to 18 residues. The germline V gene encodes CDR1 SGHRS and CDR2 YFSETQ. Losses at the gene ends were 0 bases for V and 6 bases for J; bases not matched to a gene: 15. This CDR3 is CASSLAGGASGNRKTQYF. CDR3 sequence (DNA): TGCGCCAGCAGCTTGGCCGGTGGAGCTAGCGGGAATAGGAAGACCCAGTACTTC. The full variable domain, its missing parts supplied by reference TRBV5-1 and TRBJ2-5, is KAGVTQTPRYLIKTRGQQVTLSCSPISGHRSVSWYQQTPGQGLQFLFEYFSETQRNKGNFPGRFSGRQFSNSRSEMNVSTLELGDSALYLCASSLAGGASGNRKTQYFGPGTRLLVL.

The genes are TRBV27 and TRBJ2-6; TRBD2 aligns across 9 bases. After removal of 4 bases from V and 6 bases from J, the junction contained 4 bases not matched to a gene. Germline CDR1 and CDR2: MNHEY and SMNVEV (reference sequence). CDR3 length: 15 amino acids. In nucleotides, the CDR3 is TGTGCCAGCAGTTCGCCGGGACTAGCGGCCAACGTCCTGACTTTC. This gives the protein CASSSPGLAANVLTF.